Listed here are 30 T cell receptor beta chains from one sample, sequenced in a study of blood T cell repertoires in COVID-19 (dated by TCRdb to 2019 to 2021). Receptor libraries were prepared by the immunoSEQ multiplex PCR assay. The immuneACCESS repertoire file appears here via TCRdb, limited to in-frame rearrangements. These files lack a portion of the clones; in checked studies, under half of the deficit traces to unresolved V genes, and the cause of the others is not known. The sample yields 230,000 or so clones; about 80% were counted once. About 4.2% of the sample goes to the ten largest clones. The sample consisted of peripheral blood. Receptors were obtained from a man between 50 and 59 years old with active or convalescent COVID-19.

This sequence joins TRBV7-2 and TRBJ2-7; possible D gene TRBD1, 6 bases. This CDR3 contains 15 residues. Trimming removed 5 bases from V and 1 base from J, with 15 bases in between. Germline V gene lookup returns CDR1 SGHTA and CDR2 FQGNSA. CDR3 sequence reads: CASSTGRGGSYEQYF. The CDR3 DNA reads as TGTGCCAGCAGCACTGGCAGGGGTGGTTCCTACGAGCAGTACTTC.

This clone came up a few times. This chain connects TRBV20-1 to TRBJ1-2; the D gene is possibly TRBD1 (5 bases). Germline lookup yields CDR1 DFQATT and CDR2 SNEGSKA (reference sequence). V gave up 3 bases and J gave up 0 bases, with 11 bases separating them. This CDR3 region has 14 residues. In nucleotides, the CDR3 is TGCAGTGCTAGTGGGACTATTGCTAACTATGGCTACACCTTC. This codes for CSASGTIANYGYTF.

This rearrangement joins TRBV30 to TRBJ1-6; D not resolved. The V and J ends lost 4 bases and 7 bases respectively, with 5 bases between them. This CDR3 contains 11 residues. Germline V gene lookup returns CDR1 GTSNPN and CDR2 SVGIG (reference sequence). The CDR3, as DNA: TGTGCCTGGACGAGAAATTCACCCCTCCACTTT. Encoded protein: CAWTRNSPLHF. Looking up the rest from reference TRBV30 and TRBJ1-6 gives the full variable domain: SQTIHQWPATLVQPVGSPLSLECTVEGTSNPNLYWYRQAAGRGLQLLFYSVGIGQISSEVPQNLSASRPQDRQFILSSKKLLLSDSGFYLCAWTRNSPLHFGNGTRLTVT.

This chain connects TRBV5-4 to TRBJ2-7, with 10 bases lining up with TRBD1. V dropped 4 bases and J dropped 7; count of bases not matched to a gene: 8. The CDR3 extends over 14 amino acids. Germline values: CDR1 SGHNT, CDR2 YYREEE (reference sequence). The CDR3 sequence: CASSRDRGNGEQYF. Written as DNA, the CDR3 is TGTGCCAGCAGCCGGGACAGGGGTAACGGGGAGCAGTACTTC.

The V call is TRBV24-1, the J call TRBJ2-1; TRBD2 matches 8 bases. This CDR3 region has 16 residues. V shed 2 bases and J 7 bases; nucleotides not matched to a gene: 9. Germline assignment: CDR1 KGHDR and CDR2 SFDVKD. CDR3 coding DNA: TGTGCCACCAGTGATTACGGGCCGGGGGGGCAAAATGAGCAGTTCTTC. Protein product: CATSDYGPGGQNEQFF.

The V gene is TRBV5-4, the J gene TRBJ2-7, with 7 bases aligning to TRBD1. The CDR3 is 16 amino acids. The germline V gene encodes CDR1 SGHNT and CDR2 YYREEE (reference sequence). The trim removed 4 bases at V and 3 bases at J, leaving 13 bases unmatched. Here the CDR3 reads CASSTGASSNLYEQYF. The CDR3 DNA is TGTGCCAGCAGCACAGGGGCAAGTTCTAATCTCTACGAGCAGTACTTC.

A word on this clone: At one end, the junction sequence differs from germline, possibly due to a read error. V is TRBV3-1 (or the pseudogene TRBV3-2) and J is TRBJ1-1; TRBD1 matches 7 bases. The CDR3 has 15 amino acids. Germline CDR1 LGHDT, CDR2 YNNKEL (reference sequence). The CDR3 loop is CAGSPQNRGRTEAFF. The CDR3 DNA reads as TGTGCCGGCAGCCCACAAAACAGGGGAAGGACTGAAGCTTTCTTT.

This clone has only one observation. The rearrangement uses TRBV7-3 and TRBJ2-3; TRBD2 matches at 10 bases. Germline V gene lookup returns CDR1 SGHTA and CDR2 FQGTGA. This CDR3 region has 17 residues. The J segment lost 2 bases and the V segment lost 5 bases, leaving 10 bases of the junction unmatched. The CDR3 DNA reads TGTGCCAGCAGCCAGGGTAGCGGGGGGCTACCCACAGATACGCAGTATTTT. This codes for CASSQGSGGLPTDTQYF.

The rearrangement links TRBV5-5 to TRBJ2-5; 8 positions match TRBD2. J was trimmed by 4 bases and V by 0 bases; bases with no gene match: 8. CDR1 and CDR2 from the germline V gene are SGHKS and YYEKEE (reference sequence). The CDR3 loop spans 16 amino acids. The CDR3 protein is CASSLAGGSGGETQYF. CDR3 in DNA: TGTGCCAGCAGCTTGGCGGGAGGGAGCGGGGGAGAGACCCAGTACTTC.

The gene calls are TRBV7-2 and TRBJ2-1, with 10 positions matching TRBD1. The CDR3 consists of 15 residues. The J segment lost 3 bases and the V segment lost 4 bases, leaving 3 bases of the junction unmatched. Germline CDR1 SGHTA, CDR2 FQGNSA. In nucleotides, the CDR3 is TGTGCCAGCAGCTCGGACAGGGGGGTCTACAATGAGCAGTTCTTC. Protein sequence: CASSSDRGVYNEQFF.

This CDR3 is CAWRTDSNQPQHF. CDR3 sequence (DNA): TGTGCCTGGAGGACAGATAGCAATCAGCCCCAGCATTTT. The chain combines TRBV30 with TRBJ1-5, with D tentatively TRBD1 (5 bases). The germline V gene encodes CDR1 GTSNPN and CDR2 SVGIG (reference sequence). Between the trimmed V and J ends, which lost 3 bases and 0 bases, there was a span of 6 bases. The CDR3 has 13 residues.

The chain recombines TRBV7-2 with TRBJ2-1; possibly TRBD2 for D (6 bases). The CDR3 is 15 amino acids. V lost 1 base and J 9 bases, leaving 16 bases between the germline ends. Germline lookup yields CDR1 SGHTA and CDR2 FQGNSA. CDR3 DNA sequence: TGTGCCAGCAGCTTAGTGTATTGGGGGGAAGGTGAGCAGTTCTTC. Its translation: CASSLVYWGEGEQFF. Full variable domain (missing parts from reference TRBV7-2 and TRBJ2-1): GAGVSQSPSNKVTEKGKDVELRCDPISGHTALYWYRQSLGQGLEFLIYFQGNSAPDKSGLPSDRFSAERTGGSVSTLTIQRTQQEDSAVYLCASSLVYWGEGEQFFGPGTRLTVL.

This clone was seen once. This rearrangement joins TRBV30 to TRBJ1-1; 7 bases are a match to TRBD1. The V segment lost 2 bases and the J segment 7 bases; nucleotides outside the gene matches: 13. The CDR3 totals 15 residues. The germline V gene encodes CDR1 GTSNPN and CDR2 SVGIG (reference sequence). CDR3 in DNA: TGTGCCTGGAGTAGAGACAGGGAAGACTTGGGTGAAGCTTTCTTT. It specifies CAWSRDREDLGEAFF.

This rearrangement joins TRBV30 to TRBJ2-3, with D perhaps TRBD2 (6 bases). The germline V and J ends were trimmed by 3 bases and 0 bases, with 10 bases remaining between them. Per the germline V gene, CDR1 is GTSNPN and CDR2 is SVGIG (reference sequence). The CDR3 extends over 14 amino acids. CDR3 region: CAWRGGVSTDTQYF. CDR3 sequence (DNA): TGTGCCTGGAGGGGCGGGGTTAGCACAGATACGCAGTATTTT.

The chain employs TRBV9 and TRBJ1-1; tentatively, D is TRBD1 (5 bases). The CDR3 has 12 amino acids. In germline, CDR1 is SGDLS, CDR2 YYNGEE. Between the trimmed V and J ends, which lost 2 bases and 6 bases, there was a span of 8 bases. As DNA, the CDR3 is TGTGCCAGCAGCGTCTTAGGGGCTGAAGCTTTCTTT. Translating it yields CASSVLGAEAFF.

The chain combines TRBV3-1 (or the pseudogene TRBV3-2) with TRBJ2-1, with TRBD1 identical over 8 bases. The junction had 7 bases not matched to a gene; V was cut back by 0 bases and J by 6 bases. This CDR3 has 16 amino acids. Looked up from germline, CDR1 is LGHDT and CDR2 is YNNKEL (reference sequence). The CDR3 nucleotides read TGTGCCAGCAGCCAAGACTGGACAGGGATGGGCAATGAGCAGTTCTTC. Translated, it gives CASSQDWTGMGNEQFF.

This sequence joins TRBV21-1 and TRBJ2-5; the D call in the table, TRBD2, was not verified against the DNA. TRBV21-1 is deemed a pseudogene. The CDR3 runs 17 residues. The CDR3 sequence: CASSPRLAGEYQETQYF. Here the CDR3 DNA reads TGTGCCAGCAGCCCCAGACTAGCGGGGGAGTACCAAGAGACCCAGTACTTC.

V and J are TRBV30 and TRBJ1-1; tentatively, D is TRBD1 (6 bases). Per the germline V gene, CDR1 is GTSNPN and CDR2 is SVGIG (reference sequence). Trimming left V 1 base short and J 6 bases short, with 6 bases between. The CDR3 extends over 11 amino acids. CDR3 loop: CAWSGGPEAFF. The CDR3 bases are TGTGCCTGGAGTGGGGGGCCTGAAGCTTTCTTT.

This clone has only one observation. V is TRBV11-2 and J is TRBJ2-2; weak D call: TRBD1 (6 bases). CDR1 is SGHAT and CDR2 is FQNNGV in the germline V gene. This CDR3 contains 15 residues. Trimming took 2 bases from V and 0 from J, leaving 7 bases between them. DNA for the CDR3: TGTGCCAGCAGCTTAAAGGGGGCGAACACCGGGGAGCTGTTTTTT. Its protein product is CASSLKGANTGELFF. The whole variable domain, filled in from reference TRBV11-2 and TRBJ2-2, reads EAGVAQSPRYKIIEKRQSVAFWCNPISGHATLYWYQQILGQGPKLLIQFQNNGVVDDSQLPKDRFSAERLKGVDSTLKIQPAKLEDSAVYLCASSLKGANTGELFFGEGSRLTVL.

The gene calls are TRBV15 and TRBJ1-4, with 9 positions matching TRBD1. The V segment lost 8 bases and the J segment 3 bases; nucleotides outside the gene matches: 10. The CDR3 covers 16 residues. Germline loops: CDR1 LNHNV, CDR2 YYDKDF (reference sequence). Written as DNA, the CDR3 is TGTGCCACCTCCGGGACAGGGATAGCGCCTAATGAAAAACTGTTTTTT. Translating gives CATSGTGIAPNEKLFF.

This sequence joins TRBV14 and TRBJ1-1, with 9 bases identical to TRBD1. The CDR3 consists of 20 residues. CDR1 and CDR2 (germline): SGHDN, FVKESK. V shed 1 base and J 1 base; nucleotides not matched to a gene: 16. CDR3 coding DNA: TGTGCCAGCAGCCAAGGGGGGGGACAGGGACTTTTTTTAAGGAACACTGAAGCTTTCTTT. It yields the protein CASSQGGGQGLFLRNTEAFF.

The chain joins TRBV18 to TRBJ1-5, with 7 bases identical to TRBD1. The CDR3 loop spans 15 amino acids. Germline V gene lookup returns CDR1 KGHSH and CDR2 LQKENI. Unmatched junction bases numbered 10, after V lost 6 bases and J lost 5 bases. CDR3 sequence: CASSAGGGADQPQHF. The CDR3 bases are TGTGCCAGCTCTGCGGGAGGGGGCGCCGATCAGCCCCAGCATTTT.

J is TRBJ2-2 and V is TRBV14; 8 nucleotides align to TRBD1. This CDR3 has 16 amino acids. Per germline, CDR1 SGHDN and CDR2 FVKESK. V dropped 2 bases and J dropped 7; count of bases not matched to a gene: 9. CDR3 residues: CASSQRQGSVGGELFF. CDR3 DNA: TGTGCCAGCAGCCAACGACAGGGGTCAGTCGGCGGGGAGCTGTTTTTT.

This clone was seen once. This chain connects TRBV21-1 to TRBJ2-5; the table assigns TRBD1, which was not confirmed against the DNA. TRBV21-1 is annotated as a pseudogene. CDR3 length equals 14 residues. This CDR3 is CASTYPIQGKTQYF. CDR3 DNA sequence: TGTGCCAGCACCTACCCGATACAGGGGAAGACCCAGTACTTC.

This rearrangement joins TRBV7-6 to TRBJ1-4, with D tentatively TRBD1 (6 bases). V was trimmed by 6 bases and J by 4 bases, leaving 15 bases between them. Germline CDR1 is SGHVS and CDR2 is FNYEAQ. The CDR3 has 15 amino acids. CDR3 bases: TGTGCCAGCAGGATAAATACAGGGATTAATGAAAAACTGTTTTTT. Its translation: CASRINTGINEKLFF.

The chain has TRBV6-2 or TRBV6-3 and TRBJ2-7; 8 bases are shared with TRBD1. The CDR3 length is 14 residues. With V trimmed by 6 bases and J by 4 bases, 8 bases remained unmatched. Germline V lookup: CDR1 MNHEY, CDR2 SVGEGT. The DNA of the CDR3 is TGTGCCAGCAGCCAGTCCGGGACAGGATACGAGCAGTACTTC. It translates to CASSQSGTGYEQYF.

The rearrangement uses TRBV6-5 and TRBJ1-2, with TRBD1 identical over 9 bases. Germline CDR1 MNHEY, CDR2 SVGAGI. V lost 7 bases and J lost 6; bases outside the gene matches: 6. There are 13 residues in the CDR3. In nucleotides, the CDR3 is TGTGCCAGCACAAGACAGGGGGTACATGGCTACACCTTC. It is translated as CASTRQGVHGYTF.

The rearrangement uses TRBV6-1 and TRBJ2-1, with 7 bases aligning to TRBD2. CDR3 length equals 15 residues. V shed 2 bases, J shed 6 bases, and the junction held 7 bases outside the gene matches. The V gene's germline CDR1 is MNHNS and CDR2 SASEGT. The chain's CDR3 is CASSEPGLVGNEQFF. The CDR3 DNA sequence: TGTGCCAGCAGTGAACCAGGACTAGTTGGCAATGAGCAGTTCTTC.

The gene calls are TRBV19 and TRBJ1-4; 11 nucleotides align to TRBD1. The CDR3 loop spans 19 amino acids. V lost 1 base and J lost 1; bases outside the gene matches: 8. Germline CDR1 reads LNHDA; CDR2 reads SQIVND (reference sequence). As DNA, the CDR3 is TGTGCCAGTAGTATAGTTCGGACAGGGGGCGTTGGAACTAATGAAAAACTGTTTTTT. This codes for CASSIVRTGGVGTNEKLFF.

The chain recombines TRBV13 with TRBJ2-5; a weak D match, TRBD1 (5 bases). Germline CDR1 reads PRHDT; CDR2 reads FYEKMQ (reference sequence). V lost 1 base, J lost 6 bases, and 15 bases lay in between. The CDR3 runs 15 residues. CDR3 nucleotides: TGTGCCAGCAGCTTAGATGGAAAAGGGGAAAAGACCCAGTACTTC. Protein product: CASSLDGKGEKTQYF.